Each of the 28 T cell receptor beta chains below was sequenced from the same sample in a study of T cell responses to AZD1222 COVID-19 vaccine. Clones were sequenced by immunoSEQ multiplex PCR, and TCRdb holds only the in-frame ones, with some missing. Among approximately 100,000 clones, about 88% were seen once, and the ten largest hold over 15%. The sequencing used peripheral blood, collected on day 0 of AZD1222 vaccination. The receptors were gathered from an adult in good health.

The chain joins TRBV9 to TRBJ2-3; 7 nucleotides line up with TRBD2. This CDR3 contains 13 residues. Trimming cost V 0 bases and J 6 bases; bases outside gene matches: 1. Germline CDR1 reads SGDLS; CDR2 reads YYNGEE. The CDR3 coding sequence is TGTGCCAGCAGCGTAGAGGGAGGGGATACGCAGTATTTT. Protein sequence: CASSVEGGDTQYF.

The V call is TRBV5-1, the J call TRBJ2-5; D call uncertain. CDR1 is SGHRS and CDR2 is YFSETQ in the germline V gene. The CDR3 length is 17 residues. V was trimmed by 0 bases and J by 2 bases, leaving 17 bases between them. This CDR3 is CASSLGYRSSTQETQYF. CDR3 coding DNA: TGCGCCAGCAGCTTGGGGTACCGTAGCTCCACTCAAGAGACCCAGTACTTC.

CDR3 bases: TGTGCCAGCTCACCACGTCCGGGTTTAGATGAGCAGTTCTTC. As protein: CASSPRPGLDEQFF. V gene TRBV18 combines with J gene TRBJ2-1; D call uncertain. Germline values: CDR1 KGHSH, CDR2 LQKENI. CDR3 size: 14 residues. The ends were cut back, 1 base at V and 8 bases at J, with 12 bases in the middle.

The V gene is TRBV19, the J gene TRBJ2-2; 8 positions agree with TRBD1. Germline V lookup: CDR1 LNHDA, CDR2 SQIVND (reference sequence). The CDR3 extends over 16 amino acids. The junction had 9 bases not matched to a gene; V was cut back by 5 bases and J by 4 bases. CDR3 coding DNA: TGTGCCAGTAGTCCCAGGACAGGGAGCCTCACCGGGGAGCTGTTTTTT. This codes for CASSPRTGSLTGELFF.

This chain links TRBV9 with TRBJ1-4, with D possibly matching TRBD1 (5 bases). The CDR3 is 12 amino acids. V lost 5 bases and J 8 bases, leaving 10 bases between the germline ends. CDR1 is SGDLS and CDR2 is YYNGEE in the germline V gene. CDR3 nucleotides: TGTGCCAGCAGTGGGAAGGGGGAAAAACTGTTTTTT. Translation gives CASSGKGEKLFF.

The genes are TRBV6-5 and TRBJ2-7; D not resolved. Germline-derived CDR1 and CDR2 are MNHEY and SVGAGI. The CDR3 extends over 13 amino acids. The V end lost 2 bases, the J end lost 4 bases, and 9 bases lay between the germline ends. The CDR3 protein is CASSYLGVYEQYF. CDR3 DNA: TGTGCCAGCAGTTACCTTGGGGTTTACGAGCAGTACTTC.

The rearrangement joins TRBV5-1 to TRBJ1-4, with D tentatively TRBD1 (5 bases). The CDR3 loop spans 15 amino acids. Trimming took 0 bases from V and 4 from J, leaving 10 bases between them. From germline, CDR1 is SGHRS and CDR2 YFSETQ. Written as DNA, the CDR3 is TGCGCCAGCAGCTTGGGCGGGGCGGATAATGAAAAACTGTTTTTT. It is translated as CASSLGGADNEKLFF.

The genes are TRBV13 and TRBJ2-2, with D possibly being TRBD2 (6 bases). Germline loops: CDR1 PRHDT, CDR2 FYEKMQ (reference sequence). Trimming left V 5 bases short and J 2 bases short, with 15 bases between. The CDR3 has 16 residues. CDR3 nucleotides: TGTGCCAGCAGCCGGAGACTAGTAAGAAACACCGGGGAGCTGTTTTTT. It is translated as CASSRRLVRNTGELFF.

V is TRBV5-1 and J is TRBJ1-1, with D perhaps TRBD1 (5 bases). This CDR3 spans 13 amino acids. Per germline, CDR1 SGHRS and CDR2 YFSETQ. The germline V and J ends were trimmed by 3 bases and 2 bases, with 8 bases remaining between them. CDR3 DNA: TGCGCCAGCAGCTCGACAGCTAACACTGAAGCTTTCTTT. Its protein product is CASSSTANTEAFF.

The chain joins TRBV5-4 to TRBJ1-3; TRBD1 is a possible D gene (6 bases). With 2 bases removed from V and 4 bases from J, the gap between germline ends came to 13 bases. The CDR3 runs to 15 residues. The germline CDR1 and CDR2 sequences are SGHNT and YYREEE (reference sequence). This chain's CDR3 is CASSFDQGTGNTIYF. The DNA for the CDR3 is TGTGCCAGCAGCTTTGACCAGGGGACCGGAAACACCATATATTTT.

This clone came up a few times. The chain joins TRBV4-1 to TRBJ2-7; D may match TRBD1 or TRBD2 (6 bases each). The CDR3 runs 16 residues. Trimming took 0 bases from V and 7 from J, leaving 19 bases between them. Germline V gives CDR1 MGHRA, CDR2 YSYEKL. In DNA form, the CDR3 reads TGCGCCAGCAGCCAAGAATGGGGGGCAAACTGGAGGGAGCAGTACTTC. Encoded protein: CASSQEWGANWREQYF.

The V and J genes are TRBV6-6 and TRBJ2-5; weak D call: TRBD2 (5 bases). In germline, CDR1 is MNHNY, CDR2 SVGAGI (reference sequence). Trimming pared 6 bases from V and 4 bases from J, leaving 6 bases between. This CDR3 has 11 amino acids. The DNA for the CDR3 is TGTGCCAGCAGCGGGGTAGAGACCCAGTACTTC. Translated: CASSGVETQYF.

This chain links TRBV9 with TRBJ2-1; 11 bases agree with TRBD2. Germline-derived CDR1 and CDR2 are SGDLS and YYNGEE. V trimming: 3 bases; J trimming: 8 bases; junction bases outside the gene matches: 4. The CDR3 sequence is 14 residues long. The CDR3 loop reads CASSASGGMDEQFF. As DNA, the CDR3 is TGTGCCAGCAGCGCTAGCGGGGGGATGGATGAGCAGTTCTTC.

As DNA, the CDR3 is TGCAGCGGCCAGGAAGGGACAGGGGGCCACTATGGCTACACCTTC. Its translation: CSGQEGTGGHYGYTF. This chain joins TRBV29-1 and TRBJ1-2; TRBD1 aligns across 12 bases. CDR3 length: 15 amino acids. The J segment lost 3 bases and the V segment lost 7 bases, leaving 9 bases of the junction unmatched. CDR1 and CDR2 from the germline V gene are SQVTM and ANQGSEA.

This clone was detected only once. The chain joins TRBV15 to TRBJ2-5, with 7 nucleotides matching TRBD2. V shed 5 bases, J shed 0 bases, and the junction held 3 bases outside the gene matches. Germline values: CDR1 LNHNV, CDR2 YYDKDF (reference sequence). This CDR3 is 14 amino acids long. CDR3 sequence: CATSGGGDQETQYF. Here the CDR3 DNA reads TGTGCCACCAGCGGGGGGGGAGACCAAGAGACCCAGTACTTC. The full variable domain, rest sourced from reference TRBV15 and TRBJ2-5, is DAMVIQNPRYQVTQFGKPVTLSCSQTLNHNVMYWYQQKSSQAPKLLFHYYDKDFNNEADTPDNFQSRRPNTSFCFLDIRSPGLGDTAMYLCATSGGGDQETQYFGPGTRLLVL.

The gene calls are TRBV9 and TRBJ2-3; possible D gene TRBD2, 6 bases. This CDR3 spans 15 amino acids. Germline CDR1 SGDLS, CDR2 YYNGEE. V lost 1 base, J lost 5 bases, and 14 bases lay in between. CDR3 DNA: TGTGCCAGCAGCGTACTGACTAGGGCGAAAGATACGCAGTATTTT. Its protein is CASSVLTRAKDTQYF.

This chain links TRBV7-2 with TRBJ2-5; D call uncertain. From germline, CDR1 is SGHTA and CDR2 FQGNSA. With 2 bases removed from V and 1 base from J, the gap between germline ends came to 5 bases. The CDR3 consists of 13 residues. CDR3 region: CASSLNPQETQYF. The CDR3 DNA is TGTGCCAGCAGCTTAAACCCCCAAGAGACCCAGTACTTC.

CDR3 in DNA: TGTGCCAGCTCACCCCGAAGTAGCGCTAGCACAGATACGCAGTATTTT. Translating gives CASSPRSSASTDTQYF. The V and J genes are TRBV18 and TRBJ2-3; TRBD2 is a possible D gene (5 bases). The CDR3 contains 16 residues. Germline V gene sequence: CDR1 KGHSH, CDR2 LQKENI. Trimming cost V 3 bases and J 0 bases, with 13 bases left between them.

The genes are TRBV2 and TRBJ1-5; 7 positions agree with TRBD1. CDR1 and CDR2 (germline): SNHLY, FYNNEI. Trimming at V came to 4 bases and at J to 4 bases, leaving 10 bases not matched to a gene. The CDR3 sequence is 16 residues long. CDR3 sequence (DNA): TGTGCCAGCAGTGGGAGGGGGCTCGGAGCAAATCAGCCCCAGCATTTT. Translating gives CASSGRGLGANQPQHF.

Only one count was recorded for this clone. The gene calls are TRBV7-8 and TRBJ2-5; D is tentatively TRBD1 or TRBD2 (5 bases each). Germline loops: CDR1 SGHVS, CDR2 FQNEAQ. V was pared by 4 bases and J by 4 bases, with 19 bases between. The CDR3 is made up of 16 amino acids. This chain's CDR3 is CASSSERLVGRETQYF. CDR3 sequence (DNA): TGTGCCAGCAGCTCTGAGCGGCTAGTGGGGCGAGAGACCCAGTACTTC.

The chain employs TRBV5-1 and TRBJ1-1, with D possibly being TRBD1 (5 bases). CDR1 SGHRS and CDR2 YFSETQ come from the germline V gene. CDR3 length: 15 amino acids. Trimming cost V 0 bases and J 5 bases, with 14 bases left between them. Here the CDR3 DNA reads TGCGCCAGCAGCTTGGAAATAGACTCAGGGACTGAAGCTTTCTTT. Residues: CASSLEIDSGTEAFF.

This chain joins TRBV20-1 and TRBJ1-2; no definite D call. This CDR3 has 11 amino acids. CDR1 and CDR2 from the germline V gene are DFQATT and SNEGSKA (reference sequence). Trimming removed 6 bases at V and 2 bases at J, with 7 bases between. The CDR3 region has the DNA TGCAGTGCCACCGAGAACTATGGCTACACCTTC. Protein: CSATENYGYTF.

This chain links TRBV6-5 with TRBJ2-1; possibly TRBD2 for D (5 bases). The V end was cut by 6 bases, the J end by 8 bases, with 17 bases between. The length of the CDR3 is 14 residues. Germline V gives CDR1 MNHEY, CDR2 SVGAGI. In nucleotides, the CDR3 is TGTGCCAGCAGCCCCTTGGCGGGTCTGCATGAGCAGTTCTTC. It codes for CASSPLAGLHEQFF.

This clone was seen only once. J is TRBJ1-2 and V is TRBV5-1, with 8 bases aligning to TRBD1. This CDR3 is 15 amino acids long. V lost 3 bases, J lost 1 base, and 5 bases stayed unmatched. In germline, CDR1 is SGHRS, CDR2 YFSETQ. The CDR3 loop reads CASSSPGQVNYGYTF. CDR3 DNA: TGCGCCAGCAGCTCACCGGGACAGGTTAACTATGGCTACACCTTC. Full variable domain (missing parts from reference TRBV5-1 and TRBJ1-2): KAGVTQTPRYLIKTRGQQVTLSCSPISGHRSVSWYQQTPGQGLQFLFEYFSETQRNKGNFPGRFSGRQFSNSRSEMNVSTLELGDSALYLCASSSPGQVNYGYTFGSGTRLTVV.

The chain combines TRBV12-2 with TRBJ2-3. TRBV12-2 counts as a pseudogene. CDR3 length: 15 amino acids. DNA for the CDR3: TGTGCAAGTCGCCTAAAGGGATCGTGGGGGGATACGCAGTATTTT. It yields the protein CASRLKGSWGDTQYF.

V is TRBV2 and J is TRBJ1-5; unclear D gene. V was trimmed by 1 base and J by 2 bases, leaving 9 bases between them. Germline CDR1 and CDR2: SNHLY and FYNNEI. The CDR3 is 15 residues long. The CDR3 region has the DNA TGTGCCAGCAGTGAAGAAAACACCGGCAATCAGCCCCAGCATTTT. This sequence encodes CASSEENTGNQPQHF.

The V call is TRBV9, the J call TRBJ2-5, with 9 bases lining up with TRBD1. Trimming at V came to 4 bases and at J to 2 bases, leaving 9 bases not matched to a gene. CDR1 and CDR2 from the germline V gene are SGDLS and YYNGEE. This CDR3 contains 16 residues. CDR3 residues: CASSHDRGSGQETQYF. CDR3 DNA sequence: TGTGCCAGCAGCCATGACAGGGGGAGTGGGCAAGAGACCCAGTACTTC.

The chain uses TRBV7-9 and TRBJ1-5; maybe TRBD1 (5 bases). V shed 2 bases and J shed 6 bases, with 11 bases lying between them. CDR1 is SEHNR, CDR2 FQNEAQ, per germline (reference sequence). CDR3 size: 14 residues. The CDR3 nucleotides read TGTGCCAGCAGCTTACAGGGTGGAGGTCAGCCCCAGCATTTT. Translation gives CASSLQGGGQPQHF.